These 10 T cell receptor beta chains were all obtained from the same sample, sequenced in a study of beta chain features in type 1 diabetes (dated by TCRdb to 2017 to 2018). The library relied on the immunoSEQ multiplex PCR assay. The High Capacity cDNA Reverse Transcription Kit was used to reverse transcribe all of the isolated RNA, meaning that expressed TCRB transcripts were what got sequenced. TCRdb limited this immuneACCESS table to in-frame rearrangements with V and J called. A share of clones is missing; checked studies link under half to unresolved V genes, and the rest is unexplained. This sample gives some 270,000 clones in total; 8% of them show up just once. 1% of the sample is held by the ten biggest clonotypes. The material sequenced was central memory CD4+ T cells from blood. The receptors were sampled from a woman under 30 in good health.

This clone was seen a handful of times. The J gene is TRBJ2-7, the V gene TRBV13; D perhaps matches TRBD2 (5 bases). The CDR3 has 15 amino acids. Germline-derived CDR1 and CDR2 are PRHDT and FYEKMQ (reference sequence). V lost 2 bases and J lost 4, with 15 bases in between. CDR3 nucleotide sequence: TGTGCCAGCAGCTTACGGGGAAAGGGTTCGTACGAGCAGTACGTC. Amino acids: CASSLRGKGSYEQYV.

The chain carries TRBV5-8 and TRBJ2-1; unclear D gene. The CDR3 covers 12 residues. The germline CDR1 and CDR2 sequences are SGHTS and YDEGEE. V was cut by 3 bases and J by 10 bases, with 11 bases left in between. The DNA for the CDR3 is TGTGCCAGCAGCTCCCCCGGACGAGAGCAGTTCTTC. Its protein is CASSSPGREQFF. Full variable domain (outside the CDR3, taken from reference TRBV5-8 and TRBJ2-1): EAGVTQSPTHLIKTRGQQATLRCSPISGHTSVYWYQQALGLGLQFLLWYDEGEERNRGNFPPRFSGRQFPNYSSELNVNALELEDSALYLCASSSPGREQFFGPGTRLTVL.

This clone came up a few times. The chain recombines TRBV6-1 with TRBJ2-1, with a weak D call TRBD1 (5 bases). Trimming took off 7 bases at V and 9 bases at J, with 13 bases between the two ends. This CDR3 has 12 residues. Germline CDR1 reads MNHNS; CDR2 reads SASEGT. CDR3 bases: TGTGCCAGCATGGGGCATCGCCCTGAGCAGTTCTTC. The encoded protein is CASMGHRPEQFF.

The chain joins TRBV2 to TRBJ1-6, with 7 bases aligning to TRBD1. The CDR3 length is 15 residues. From germline, CDR1 is SNHLY and CDR2 FYNNEI. The J segment lost 3 bases and the V segment lost 6 bases, leaving 5 bases of the junction unmatched. The CDR3 region has the DNA TGTGCCAGCAGAGCGACAGGGTTCTATAATTCACCCCTCCACTTT. Translating gives CASRATGFYNSPLHF. Full variable domain (missing parts from reference TRBV2 and TRBJ1-6): EPEVTQTPSHQVTQMGQEVILRCVPISNHLYFYWYRQILGQKVEFLVSFYNNEISEKSEIFDDQFSVERPDGSNFTLKIRSTKLEDSAMYFCASRATGFYNSPLHFGNGTRLTVT.

This clone was seen ten or more times. The chain links TRBV10-3 to TRBJ2-2, with 9 nucleotides matching TRBD1. CDR3 size: 12 residues. Germline assignment: CDR1 ENHRY and CDR2 SYGVKD. V lost 10 bases and J lost 5; bases outside the gene matches: 2. CDR3: CANGQGTGELFF. The CDR3 nucleotides are TGTGCCAACGGACAGGGGACCGGGGAGCTGTTTTTT.

Worth noting for this clone: The same CDR3 is also encoded by other DNA sequences in this sample. This chain joins TRBV30 and TRBJ1-1, with no clear D. The CDR3 is 13 amino acids. Germline V CDR1 and CDR2: GTSNPN, SVGIG (reference sequence). Trimming pared 2 bases from V and 0 bases from J, leaving 7 bases between. The DNA of the CDR3 is TGTGCCTGGAGTCGCAGTTTGAACACTGAAGCTTTCTTT. Translation: CAWSRSLNTEAFF. The complete variable domain, with remaining parts taken from reference TRBV30 and TRBJ1-1, reads SQTIHQWPATLVQPVGSPLSLECTVEGTSNPNLYWYRQAAGRGLQLLFYSVGIGQISSEVPQNLSASRPQDRQFILSSKKLLLSDSGFYLCAWSRSLNTEAFFGQGTRLTVV.

This clone was found a few times. This chain links TRBV28 with TRBJ2-2; D is possibly TRBD2 (6 bases). Per germline, CDR1 MDHEN and CDR2 SYDVKM. This CDR3 region has 15 residues. Between the trimmed V and J ends, which lost 8 bases and 7 bases, there was a span of 20 bases. CDR3 sequence reads: CASEGGGALRGELFF. For the CDR3, the DNA is TGTGCCAGCGAGGGCGGCGGGGCGCTTCGCGGGGAGCTGTTTTTT.

This clone was found a few times. The rearrangement joins TRBV7-9 to TRBJ2-7; tentative D call: TRBD1 (5 bases). In germline, CDR1 is SEHNR, CDR2 FQNEAQ (reference sequence). CDR3 size: 15 residues. V was shortened by 4 bases and J by 0 bases, with 13 bases between the two germline ends. In nucleotides, the CDR3 is TGTGCCAGCAGCTCATACAGGTCTGGCTCCTACGAGCAGTACTTC. It translates to CASSSYRSGSYEQYF. Full variable domain (missing parts from reference TRBV7-9 and TRBJ2-7): DTGVSQNPRHKITKRGQNVTFRCDPISEHNRLYWYRQTLGQGPEFLTYFQNEAQLEKSRLLSDRFSAERPKGSFSTLEIQRTEQGDSAMYLCASSSYRSGSYEQYFGPGTRLTVT.

This chain connects TRBV5-6 to TRBJ2-3; 7 nucleotides match TRBD1. Germline V lookup: CDR1 SGHDT, CDR2 YYEEEE. V lost 4 bases to trimming and J lost 6 bases; unmatched junction nucleotides: 11. The CDR3 runs to 15 residues. As DNA, the CDR3 is TGTGCCAGCAGCACCCGGACAGGACCAGGGGATACGCAGTATTTT. The encoded protein is CASSTRTGPGDTQYF.

This clone appeared many times. The rearrangement uses TRBV2 and TRBJ2-7, with a weak D call TRBD2 (7 bases). Germline V gene data show CDR1 as SNHLY and CDR2 as FYNNEI. The CDR3 length is 12 residues. Trimming removed 6 bases from V and 6 bases from J, with 12 bases in between. The CDR3 loop reads CASREGGREQYF. DNA of the CDR3: TGTGCCAGCAGGGAGGGGGGGCGCGAGCAGTACTTC.